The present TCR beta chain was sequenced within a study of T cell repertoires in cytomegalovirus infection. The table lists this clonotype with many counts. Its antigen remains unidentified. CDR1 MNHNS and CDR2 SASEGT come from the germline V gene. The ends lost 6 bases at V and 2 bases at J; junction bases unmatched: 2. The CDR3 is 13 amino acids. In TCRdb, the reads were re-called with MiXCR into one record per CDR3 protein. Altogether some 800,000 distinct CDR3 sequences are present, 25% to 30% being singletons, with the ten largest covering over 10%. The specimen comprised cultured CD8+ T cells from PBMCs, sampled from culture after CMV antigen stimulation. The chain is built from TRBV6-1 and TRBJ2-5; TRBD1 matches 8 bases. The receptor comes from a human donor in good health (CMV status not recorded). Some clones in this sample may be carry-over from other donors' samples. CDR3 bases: TGTGCCAGCAGAGGACAGGGACAAGAGACCCAGTACTTC. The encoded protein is CASRGQGQETQYF.